The present T cell receptor beta chain was sequenced within a study of vaccination and CD4 T cells after COVID-19. The wider study: Post-COVID samples were collected a median approximately 100 days following diagnosis, spanning 35 to 161.

A note on this clonotype: Its antigen is unknown.

The length of the CDR3 is 14 residues. Between the trimmed V and J ends, which lost 7 bases and 1 base, there was a span of 12 bases. Germline V CDR1 and CDR2: SNHLY, FYNNEI. Treatment described: approximately nine-day PBMC culture with coronavirus spike peptide pools or control peptides (ViraFEST assay). The Oncomine TCR Beta short-read assay was applied to DNA of cultured CD4+ T cells. TCRdb called the PCR reads again in MiXCR, with one record for every CDR3 protein. The sample lists about 6,300 distinct CDR3 sequences, around two thirds occurring once. Sequenced: CD4+ T cells from blood, cultured in vitro. The origin of this receptor is a human donor who had recovered from COVID-19. The rearrangement uses TRBV2 and TRBJ2-3, with D possibly matching TRBD1 (6 bases). The CDR3 region has the DNA TGTGCCAGCAACAGGGTGAAGGGCACAGATACGCAGTATTTT. This translates into CASNRVKGTDTQYF.